This TCR beta chain is from a study of T cell changes during pregnancy in multiple sclerosis. Assay: immunoSEQ multiplex PCR; the TCRdb copy retains only in-frame clones and omits some. The sample yields tens of thousands of clones, roughly 92% seen once. The sequences come from peripheral blood, collected in the second trimester of pregnancy. This clonotype was sampled from a female donor with multiple sclerosis, enrolled in a pregnancy study.

The CDR3 loop is CASSSAMFSGNTIYF. CDR3 sequence (DNA): TGTGCCAGTAGTTCCGCTATGTTCTCTGGAAACACCATATATTTT. The chain links TRBV19 to TRBJ1-3; D uncertain. Germline CDR1 reads LNHDA; CDR2 reads SQIVND (reference sequence). The germline V and J ends were trimmed by 5 bases and 0 bases, with 11 bases remaining between them. The CDR3 has 15 residues.